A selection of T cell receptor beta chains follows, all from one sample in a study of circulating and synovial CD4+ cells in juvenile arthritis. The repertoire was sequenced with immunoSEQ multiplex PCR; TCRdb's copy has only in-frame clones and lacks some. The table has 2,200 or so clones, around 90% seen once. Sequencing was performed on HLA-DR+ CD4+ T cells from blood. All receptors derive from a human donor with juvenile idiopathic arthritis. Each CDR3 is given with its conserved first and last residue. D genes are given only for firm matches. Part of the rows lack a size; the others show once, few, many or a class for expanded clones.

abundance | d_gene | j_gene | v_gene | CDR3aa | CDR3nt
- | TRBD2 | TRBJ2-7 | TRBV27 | CASSPWRGGNLPFRYEQYF | TGTGCCAGCAGTCCCTGGCGCGGGGGGAACCTTCCTTTTAGGTACGAGCAGTACTTC
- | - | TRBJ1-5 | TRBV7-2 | CASSLTVNQPQHF | TGTGCCAGCAGCTTGACAGTTAATCAGCCCCAGCATTTT
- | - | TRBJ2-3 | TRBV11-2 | CASSLAGSTDTQYF | TGTGCCAGCAGCTTGGCGGGGAGCACAGATACGCAGTATTTT
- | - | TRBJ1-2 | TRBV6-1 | CASSEGTYGYTF | TGTGCCAGCAGTGAAGGGACATATGGCTACACCTTC
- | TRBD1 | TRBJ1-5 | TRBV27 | CASSSLTGGYSNQPQHF | TGTGCCAGCAGTTCCCTGACAGGGGGTTATAGCAATCAGCCCCAGCATTTT
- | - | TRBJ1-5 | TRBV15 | CATSRDNGGEHQPQHF | TGTGCCACCAGCAGAGATAACGGGGGGGAGCATCAGCCCCAGCATTTT
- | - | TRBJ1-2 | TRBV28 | CASSHTPPARRGYTF | TGTGCCAGCAGTCATACCCCCCCCGCCCGCCGGGGCTACACCTTC
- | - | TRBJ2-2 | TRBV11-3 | CASSFIVTGELFF | TGTGCCAGCAGCTTTATTGTCACCGGGGAGCTGTTTTTT
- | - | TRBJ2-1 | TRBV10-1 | CASSATGKGLHEQFF | TGCGCCAGCAGTGCCACGGGAAAAGGCTTACATGAGCAGTTCTTC
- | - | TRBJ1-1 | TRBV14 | CASSQGQVNTEAFF | TGTGCCAGCAGCCAAGGACAAGTGAACACTGAAGCTTTCTTT
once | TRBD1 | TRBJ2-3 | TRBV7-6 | CASSLGQVGTTDTQYF | TGTGCCAGCAGCTTGGGACAGGTGGGGACCACAGATACGCAGTATTTT
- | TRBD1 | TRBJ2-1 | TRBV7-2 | CASSRDRLEDEQFF | TGTGCCAGCAGCCGGGACAGGCTTGAGGATGAGCAGTTCTTC
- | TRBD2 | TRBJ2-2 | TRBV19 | CASTPRLGRGDTGELFF | TGTGCCAGTACTCCCCGGCTTGGGAGGGGTGACACCGGGGAGCTGTTTTTT
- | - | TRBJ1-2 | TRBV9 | CASSVGGGGHSYYGYTF | TGTGCCAGCAGCGTAGGGGGCGGGGGACATTCCTACTATGGCTACACCTTC
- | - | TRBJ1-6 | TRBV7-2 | CASSLSYAGSSYNSPLHF | TGTGCCAGCAGCTTATCTTATGCGGGAAGCTCCTATAATTCACCCCTCCACTTT
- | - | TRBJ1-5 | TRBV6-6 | CASILGGSQPQHF | TGTGCCAGCATTCTCGGGGGATCTCAGCCCCAGCATTTT
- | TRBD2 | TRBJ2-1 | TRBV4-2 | CASSQVAGGFYNEQFF | TGTGCCAGCAGCCAAGTAGCGGGAGGGTTTTACAATGAGCAGTTCTTC
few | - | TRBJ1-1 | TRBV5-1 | CASSFAGNTEAFF | TGCGCCAGCAGCTTCGCGGGTAACACTGAAGCTTTCTTT
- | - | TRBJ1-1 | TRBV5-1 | CASSLQGGNTEAFF | TGCGCCAGCAGCTTACAGGGCGGGAACACTGAAGCTTTCTTT
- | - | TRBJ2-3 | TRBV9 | CASSVAATSYGTDTQYF | TGTGCCAGCAGCGTAGCTGCTACTAGCTATGGGACAGATACGCAGTATTTT